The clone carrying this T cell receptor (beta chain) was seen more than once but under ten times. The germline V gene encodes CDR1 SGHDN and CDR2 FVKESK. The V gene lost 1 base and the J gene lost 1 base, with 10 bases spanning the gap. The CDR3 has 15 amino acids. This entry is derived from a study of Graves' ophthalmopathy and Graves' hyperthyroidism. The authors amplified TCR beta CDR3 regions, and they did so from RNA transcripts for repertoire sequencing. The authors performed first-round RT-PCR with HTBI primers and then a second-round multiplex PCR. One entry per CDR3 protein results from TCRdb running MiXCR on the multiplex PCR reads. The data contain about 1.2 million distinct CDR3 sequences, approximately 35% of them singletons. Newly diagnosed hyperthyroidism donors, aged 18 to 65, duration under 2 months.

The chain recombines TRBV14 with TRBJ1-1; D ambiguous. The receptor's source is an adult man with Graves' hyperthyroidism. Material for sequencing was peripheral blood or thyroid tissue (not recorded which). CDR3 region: CASSQVPAENTEAFF. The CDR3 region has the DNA TGTGCCAGCAGCCAAGTTCCGGCGGAGAACACTGAAGCTTTCTTT.